The 2 T cell receptor beta chains presented below share a single source sample, sequenced in a study of T cell responses to AZD1222 COVID-19 vaccine. The assay was immunoSEQ multiplex PCR, and TCRdb's table has in-frame clones only and misses some. The data show approximately 57,000 clones, around 85% seen once. The sequenced sample was peripheral blood, obtained on day 0 of AZD1222 vaccination. Every receptor here comes from an adult in good health.

The chain joins TRBV12-3 or TRBV12-4 to TRBJ1-1; possible D gene TRBD1, 6 bases. CDR3 length: 12 residues. The V gene lost 1 base and the J gene lost 12 bases, with 12 bases spanning the gap. The CDR3 spells CASSLEKGEPFF. The CDR3 nucleotides are TGTGCCAGCAGTTTAGAGAAGGGGGAACCTTTCTTT.

CDR3 region: CASSANPPTYEQYF. The CDR3 bases are TGCGCCAGCAGCGCAAATCCCCCCACCTACGAGCAGTACTTC. This chain connects TRBV5-1 to TRBJ2-7; the D is unclear. The CDR3 length is 14 residues. The ends were cut back, 4 bases at V and 2 bases at J, with 13 bases in the middle. Germline V gives CDR1 SGHRS, CDR2 YFSETQ.